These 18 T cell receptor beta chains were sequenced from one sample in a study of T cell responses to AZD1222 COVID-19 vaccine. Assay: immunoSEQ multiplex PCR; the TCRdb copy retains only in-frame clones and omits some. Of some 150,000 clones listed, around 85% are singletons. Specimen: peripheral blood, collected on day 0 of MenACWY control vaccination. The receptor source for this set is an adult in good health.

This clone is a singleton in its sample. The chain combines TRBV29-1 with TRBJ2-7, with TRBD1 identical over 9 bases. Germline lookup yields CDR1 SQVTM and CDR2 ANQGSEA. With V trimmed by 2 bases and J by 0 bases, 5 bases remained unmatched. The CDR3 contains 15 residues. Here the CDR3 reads CSVELGQGPSYEQYF. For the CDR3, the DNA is TGCAGCGTTGAATTGGGACAGGGCCCCTCCTACGAGCAGTACTTC.

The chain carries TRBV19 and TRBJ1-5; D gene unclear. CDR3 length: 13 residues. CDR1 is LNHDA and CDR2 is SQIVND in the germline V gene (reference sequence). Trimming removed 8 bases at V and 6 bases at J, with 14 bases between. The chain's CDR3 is CASSWGTSQPQHF. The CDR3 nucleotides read TGTGCCAGTTCATGGGGAACCTCTCAGCCCCAGCATTTT. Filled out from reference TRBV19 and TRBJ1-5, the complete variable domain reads DGGITQSPKYLFRKEGQNVTLSCEQNLNHDAMYWYRQDPGQGLRLIYYSQIVNDFQKGDIAEGYSVSREKKESFPLTVTSAQKNPTAFYLCASSWGTSQPQHFGDGTRLSIL.

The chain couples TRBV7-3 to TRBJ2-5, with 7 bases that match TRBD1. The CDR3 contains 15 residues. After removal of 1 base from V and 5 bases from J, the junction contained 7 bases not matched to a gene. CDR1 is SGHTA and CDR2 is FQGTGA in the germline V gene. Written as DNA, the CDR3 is TGTGCCAGCAGCTTAAATCGAGGGGGCCTGGAGACCCAGTACTTC. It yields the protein CASSLNRGGLETQYF.

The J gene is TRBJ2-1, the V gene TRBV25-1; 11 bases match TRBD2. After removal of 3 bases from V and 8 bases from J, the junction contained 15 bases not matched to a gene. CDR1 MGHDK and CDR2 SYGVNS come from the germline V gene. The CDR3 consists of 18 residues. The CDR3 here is CASSEVTSGSQLGYEQFF. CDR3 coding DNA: TGTGCCAGCAGTGAGGTAACTAGCGGGAGTCAGTTGGGGTATGAGCAGTTCTTC.

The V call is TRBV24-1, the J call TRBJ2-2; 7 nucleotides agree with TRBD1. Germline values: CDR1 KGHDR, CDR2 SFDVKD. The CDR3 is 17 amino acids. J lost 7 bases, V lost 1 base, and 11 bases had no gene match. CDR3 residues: CATSDLNRGEMDGELFF. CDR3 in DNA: TGTGCCACCAGTGATTTAAACAGGGGTGAGATGGACGGGGAGCTGTTTTTT.

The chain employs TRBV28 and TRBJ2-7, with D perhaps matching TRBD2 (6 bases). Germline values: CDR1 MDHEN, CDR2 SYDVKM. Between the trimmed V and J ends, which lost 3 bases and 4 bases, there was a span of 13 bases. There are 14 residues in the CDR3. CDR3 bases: TGTGCCAGCAGTTTCCCTGGGGGGAGTTACGAGCAGTACGTC. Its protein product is CASSFPGGSYEQYV.

This CDR3 is CASSSQTGGGQPQHF. The DNA for the CDR3 is TGTGCCAGCAGTTCACAGACAGGGGGAGGACAGCCCCAGCATTTT. The rearrangement uses TRBV28 and TRBJ1-5; 9 bases match TRBD1. The germline V gene encodes CDR1 MDHEN and CDR2 SYDVKM. Trimming took 4 bases from V and 7 from J; bases not matched to a gene: 8. This CDR3 comprises 15 residues.

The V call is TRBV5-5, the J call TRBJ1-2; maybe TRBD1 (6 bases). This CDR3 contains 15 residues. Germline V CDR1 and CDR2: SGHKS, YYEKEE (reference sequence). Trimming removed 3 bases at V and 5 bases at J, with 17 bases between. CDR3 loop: CASSWTPDSRYGYTF. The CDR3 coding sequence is TGTGCCAGCAGCTGGACTCCGGACAGCCGGTATGGCTACACCTTC. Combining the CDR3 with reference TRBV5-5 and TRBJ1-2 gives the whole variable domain DAGVTQSPTHLIKTRGQQVTLRCSPISGHKSVSWYQQVLGQGPQFIFQYYEKEERGRGNFPDRFSARQFPNYSSELNVNALLLGDSALYLCASSWTPDSRYGYTFGSGTRLTVV.

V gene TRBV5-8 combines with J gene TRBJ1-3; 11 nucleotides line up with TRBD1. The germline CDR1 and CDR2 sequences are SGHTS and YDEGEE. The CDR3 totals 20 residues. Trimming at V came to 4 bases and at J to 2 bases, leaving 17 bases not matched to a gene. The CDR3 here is CASSPGVLDRGLLPGNTIYF. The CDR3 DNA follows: TGTGCCAGCAGCCCGGGGGTTTTGGACAGGGGGCTTCTTCCTGGAAACACCATATATTTT. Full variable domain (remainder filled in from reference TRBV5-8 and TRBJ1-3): EAGVTQSPTHLIKTRGQQATLRCSPISGHTSVYWYQQALGLGLQFLLWYDEGEERNRGNFPPRFSGRQFPNYSSELNVNALELEDSALYLCASSPGVLDRGLLPGNTIYFGEGSWLTVV.

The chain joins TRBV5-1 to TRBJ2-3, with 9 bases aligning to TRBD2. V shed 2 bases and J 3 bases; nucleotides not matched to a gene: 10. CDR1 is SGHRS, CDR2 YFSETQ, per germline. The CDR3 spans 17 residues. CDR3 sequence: CASSFGLAGRVTDTQYF. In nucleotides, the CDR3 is TGCGCCAGCAGCTTTGGGCTAGCGGGGAGGGTTACAGATACGCAGTATTTT.

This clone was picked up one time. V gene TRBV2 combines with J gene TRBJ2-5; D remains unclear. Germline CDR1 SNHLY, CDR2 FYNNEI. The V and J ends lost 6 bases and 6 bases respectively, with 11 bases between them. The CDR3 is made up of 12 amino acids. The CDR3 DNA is TGTGCCAGCAGCGAATTCGAAAAGACCCAGTACTTC. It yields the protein CASSEFEKTQYF.

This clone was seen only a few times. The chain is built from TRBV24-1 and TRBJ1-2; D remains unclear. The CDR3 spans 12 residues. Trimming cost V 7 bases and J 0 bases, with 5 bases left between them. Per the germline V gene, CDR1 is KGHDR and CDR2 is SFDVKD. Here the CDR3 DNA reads TGTGCCACCAGGGGAGCTAACTATGGCTACACCTTC. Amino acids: CATRGANYGYTF.

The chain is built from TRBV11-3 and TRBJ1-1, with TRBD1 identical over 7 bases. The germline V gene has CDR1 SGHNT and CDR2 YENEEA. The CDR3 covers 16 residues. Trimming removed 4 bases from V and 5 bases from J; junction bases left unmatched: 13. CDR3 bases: TGTGCCAGCAGCTCGGCGGGACAGCCGGGGTTGACTGAAGCTTTCTTT. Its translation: CASSSAGQPGLTEAFF.

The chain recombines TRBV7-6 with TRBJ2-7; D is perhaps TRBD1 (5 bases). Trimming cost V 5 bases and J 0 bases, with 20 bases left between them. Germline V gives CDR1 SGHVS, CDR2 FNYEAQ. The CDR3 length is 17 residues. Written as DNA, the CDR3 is TGTGCCAGCAGCGCCTTTTGGGCAGGGCCTCGCTCCTACGAGCAGTACTTC. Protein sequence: CASSAFWAGPRSYEQYF.

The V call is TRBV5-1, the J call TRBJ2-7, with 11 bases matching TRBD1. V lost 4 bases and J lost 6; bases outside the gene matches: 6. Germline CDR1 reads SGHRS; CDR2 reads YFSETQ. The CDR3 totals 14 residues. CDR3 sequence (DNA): TGCGCCAGCAGCCGGACAGGGGGCGGATCCGAGCAGTACGTC. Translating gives CASSRTGGGSEQYV.

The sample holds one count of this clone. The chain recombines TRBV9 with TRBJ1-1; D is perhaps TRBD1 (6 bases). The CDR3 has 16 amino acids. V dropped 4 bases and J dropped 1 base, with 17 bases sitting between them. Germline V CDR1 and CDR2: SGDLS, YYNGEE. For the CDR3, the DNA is TGTGCCAGCAGCCCAGGGGAGGCCTATAGGAACACTGAAGCTTTCTTT. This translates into CASSPGEAYRNTEAFF.

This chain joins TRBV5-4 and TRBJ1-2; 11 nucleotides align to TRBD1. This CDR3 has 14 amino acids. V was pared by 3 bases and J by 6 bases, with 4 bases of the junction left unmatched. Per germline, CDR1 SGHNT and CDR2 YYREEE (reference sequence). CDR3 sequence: CASSYTDRGHGYTF. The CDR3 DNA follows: TGTGCCAGCAGCTACACGGACAGGGGGCATGGCTACACCTTC.

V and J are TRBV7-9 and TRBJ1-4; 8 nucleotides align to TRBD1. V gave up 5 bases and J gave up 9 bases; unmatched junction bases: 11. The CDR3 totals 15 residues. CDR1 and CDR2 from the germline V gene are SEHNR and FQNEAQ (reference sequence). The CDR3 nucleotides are TGTGCCAGCAGCCCGCCCCCACAGGGGGGACAAAAACTGTTTTTT. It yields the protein CASSPPPQGGQKLFF.